The next 29 T cell receptor beta chains were all read from a single sample in a study of cytomegalovirus exposure and HLA in healthy donors. Primers for the PCR totalled 60 Vbeta and 13 Jbeta. The table came from immunoSEQ multiplex PCR; TCRdb's copy has only in-frame clones and leaves some out. The repertoire holds 100,000 to 120,000 clones, with about 80% as singletons. Sequenced input: PBMCs. The receptors here all came from a man aged 25-45 years in good health and CMV-seropositive.

This clone was detected only once. The rearrangement joins TRBV5-6 to TRBJ2-7; 8 bases fit TRBD2. Germline values: CDR1 SGHDT, CDR2 YYEEEE. The CDR3 runs to 14 residues. The trim removed 6 bases at V and 0 bases at J, leaving 5 bases unmatched. The CDR3 sequence: CASTGGGFSYEQYF. CDR3 coding DNA: TGTGCCAGCACCGGGGGGGGGTTCTCCTACGAGCAGTACTTC.

This clone was seen more than once but under ten times. V is TRBV6-6 and J is TRBJ1-1; D call uncertain. This CDR3 region has 14 residues. The V and J ends lost 0 bases and 2 bases respectively, with 7 bases between them. The germline CDR1 and CDR2 sequences are MNHNY and SVGAGI (reference sequence). The CDR3 DNA reads TGTGCCAGCAGTTACTCTGGCCTTAACACTGAAGCTTTCTTT. It specifies CASSYSGLNTEAFF.

V is TRBV4-3 and J is TRBJ2-2; 9 bases fit TRBD1. The CDR3 contains 16 residues. The germline V gene encodes CDR1 LGHNA and CDR2 YSLEER. V shed 3 bases, J shed 5 bases, and the junction held 7 bases outside the gene matches. Here the CDR3 reads CASSHSPGQGTGELFF. The CDR3 DNA sequence: TGCGCCAGCAGCCATTCCCCGGGACAGGGTACCGGGGAGCTGTTTTTT.

This chain uses TRBV2 with TRBJ2-7, with TRBD1 matching 9 bases. CDR1 is SNHLY and CDR2 is FYNNEI in the germline V gene. This CDR3 region has 14 residues. V shed 5 bases and J 9 bases; nucleotides not matched to a gene: 11. The DNA of the CDR3 is TGTGCCAGCAGTCTAACGGGACAGGGTTCTGCGCAGTACTTC. Encoded protein: CASSLTGQGSAQYF.

The chain uses TRBV7-9 and TRBJ1-2; no definite D call. The CDR3 runs to 12 residues. Germline values: CDR1 SEHNR, CDR2 FQNEAQ (reference sequence). Trimming pared 1 base from V and 8 bases from J, leaving 8 bases between. The CDR3 DNA reads TGTGCCAGCAGCTTAGGACTTCCCGGCTACACCTTC. Its translation is CASSLGLPGYTF.

The chain has TRBV7-2 and TRBJ2-5; 15 positions match TRBD2. The V segment lost 1 base and the J segment 5 bases; nucleotides outside the gene matches: 5. CDR1 SGHTA and CDR2 FQGNSA come from the germline V gene. The length of the CDR3 is 17 residues. The DNA of the CDR3 is TGTGCCAGCAGCTTAGTGCCCGGACTAGCGGGGGGGGAGACCCAGTACTTC. It encodes CASSLVPGLAGGETQYF.

The chain recombines TRBV2 with TRBJ1-2, with 8 bases aligning to TRBD1. The germline CDR1 and CDR2 sequences are SNHLY and FYNNEI. The CDR3 is 13 residues long. J lost 4 bases, V lost 6 bases, and 4 bases had no gene match. The CDR3, as DNA: TGTGCCAGCAGCGCTACAGGGGGCTATGGCTACACCTTC. This encodes CASSATGGYGYTF.

The CDR3 coding sequence is TGTGCCAGCAGTTTATTTTGGACTAGCGGGGGCGAAATCACAGATACGCAGTATTTT. Its translation: CASSLFWTSGGEITDTQYF. This chain connects TRBV28 to TRBJ2-3, with TRBD2 identical over 13 bases. Germline CDR1 is MDHEN and CDR2 is SYDVKM. The V and J ends lost 1 base and 2 bases, in that order; junction bases with no gene match: 9. The CDR3 runs 19 residues.

V usage is TRBV6-6 and J usage is TRBJ2-3, with D possibly being TRBD2 (6 bases). The CDR3 is made up of 16 amino acids. The V and J ends lost 5 bases and 0 bases respectively, with 15 bases between them. CDR1 and CDR2 (germline): MNHNY, SVGAGI (reference sequence). CDR3 residues: CASSTMAGFSTDTQYF. Written as DNA, the CDR3 is TGTGCCAGCAGTACTATGGCGGGGTTTAGCACAGATACGCAGTATTTT.

This chain uses TRBV28 with TRBJ2-2; possible D gene TRBD2, 6 bases. Looked up from germline, CDR1 is MDHEN and CDR2 is SYDVKM. The CDR3 is 16 amino acids. V lost 6 bases and J 5 bases, leaving 19 bases between the germline ends. The CDR3 DNA sequence: TGTGCCAGCAGGTCCACAGTCGGGGGAATGACCGGGGAGCTGTTTTTT. It is translated as CASRSTVGGMTGELFF. The entire variable domain, with the rest obtained from reference TRBV28 and TRBJ2-2, is as follows: DVKVTQSSRYLVKRTGEKVFLECVQDMDHENMFWYRQDPGLGLRLIYFSYDVKMKEKGDIPEGYSVSREKKERFSLILESASTNQTSMYLCASRSTVGGMTGELFFGEGSRLTVL.

The CDR3 region is CASSQAGGAGFKEKLFF. CDR3 DNA sequence: TGCGCCAGCAGCCAAGCGGGGGGCGCGGGTTTTAAAGAAAAACTGTTTTTT. The chain links TRBV4-1 to TRBJ1-4, with D tentatively TRBD1 (6 bases). Trimming shortened V by 1 base and J by 8 bases, and 20 bases separated the two germline ends. The CDR3 consists of 17 residues. Germline CDR1 reads MGHRA; CDR2 reads YSYEKL.

The chain links TRBV7-2 to TRBJ2-3; TRBD2 aligns across 9 bases. V was clipped by 4 bases and J by 0 bases; unmatched bases: 2. The CDR3 has 15 residues. CDR1 and CDR2 from the germline V gene are SGHTA and FQGNSA. The CDR3, as DNA: TGTGCCAGCAGCTGGACTAGCGCTAGCACAGATACGCAGTATTTT. This sequence encodes CASSWTSASTDTQYF.

The V and J genes are TRBV2 and TRBJ2-2; possibly TRBD2 for D (5 bases). V was trimmed by 7 bases and J by 7 bases, leaving 10 bases between them. CDR1 is SNHLY and CDR2 is FYNNEI in the germline V gene. The CDR3 runs to 12 residues. CDR3 in amino acids: CASTGVIGELFF. The CDR3 bases are TGTGCCAGCACCGGGGTTATCGGGGAGCTGTTTTTT.

The V call is TRBV7-9, the J call TRBJ2-5; 10 bases are shared with TRBD1. CDR1 is SEHNR, CDR2 FQNEAQ, per germline (reference sequence). The junction had 14 bases not matched to a gene; V was cut back by 1 base and J by 3 bases. This CDR3 is built from 19 residues. CDR3 bases: TGTGCCAGCAGCTTAGGGCCCGACCTGGGACAGGGGATGGAAGAGACCCAGTACTTC. Its protein is CASSLGPDLGQGMEETQYF.

A single count supports this clone. The CDR3 region has the DNA TGTGCCTGGACGGTTTGGGGCACCTCTGGAAACACCATATATTTT. Residues: CAWTVWGTSGNTIYF. The V call is TRBV30, the J call TRBJ1-3; a possible D gene is TRBD1 (5 bases). Per the germline V gene, CDR1 is GTSNPN and CDR2 is SVGIG (reference sequence). This CDR3 is 15 amino acids long. V lost 4 bases and J 0 bases, leaving 13 bases between the germline ends.

This rearrangement joins TRBV4-3 to TRBJ1-2; D unclear. From germline, CDR1 is LGHNA and CDR2 YSLEER. The CDR3 spans 15 residues. V lost 0 bases to trimming and J lost 6 bases, with 14 bases between them. DNA for the CDR3: TGCGCCAGCAGCCAAGATGGGTTGGCGGGTAATGGCTACACCTTC. It yields the protein CASSQDGLAGNGYTF.

J is TRBJ2-3 and V is TRBV6-1, with 8 bases that match TRBD2. CDR1 is MNHNS, CDR2 SASEGT, per germline. This CDR3 spans 14 amino acids. Unmatched junction bases numbered 2, after V lost 5 bases and J lost 1 base. The CDR3 nucleotides are TGTGCCAGCAGTTTTAGCGGGGGCACAGATACGCAGTATTTT. Protein product: CASSFSGGTDTQYF.

The chain uses TRBV12-2 and TRBJ2-5; the table gives TRBD2 as D, unverified against the DNA. TRBV12-2 is tagged as a pseudogene. There are 20 residues in the CDR3. The CDR3 DNA reads TGTGCAAGTCGCCCCAAACGTCCTAACGAAGGGCGGGGGCTGATGGAGACCCAGTACTTC. This codes for CASRPKRPNEGRGLMETQYF.

V is TRBV5-1 and J is TRBJ2-5; 7 bases map to TRBD1. The end of the DNA fits TRBJ2-7 better, so the J call may be wrong. This CDR3 has 13 amino acids. Germline V gene data show CDR1 as SGHRS and CDR2 as YFSETQ. This CDR3 reads CASSPTGSYEQYF. The CDR3 nucleotides are TGCGCCAGCAGCCCGACAGGGTCCTACGAGCAGTACTTC.

This chain uses TRBV6-5 with TRBJ1-5, with 10 bases fitting TRBD1. With 5 bases clipped from V and 2 bases from J, the junction kept 3 bases outside the gene matches. CDR1 and CDR2 from the germline V gene are MNHEY and SVGAGI. This CDR3 has 15 amino acids. The CDR3 nucleotides read TGTGCCAGCAGTCCCGGACAGGGGGGCAATCAGCCCCAGCATTTT. Amino acid sequence: CASSPGQGGNQPQHF.

The chain carries TRBV5-8 and TRBJ1-4; TRBD1 aligns across 7 bases. CDR3 length: 15 amino acids. Germline V lookup: CDR1 SGHTS, CDR2 YDEGEE. The V and J ends lost 4 bases and 8 bases, in that order; junction bases with no gene match: 11. This CDR3 reads CASSEQTGKTEKLFF. The CDR3 DNA sequence: TGTGCCAGCAGCGAACAGACAGGGAAAACGGAAAAACTGTTTTTT.

V and J are TRBV6-6 and TRBJ2-5; D may be TRBD1 (7 bases). Germline values: CDR1 MNHNY, CDR2 SVGAGI (reference sequence). The CDR3 sequence is 15 residues long. Trimming took 4 bases from V and 1 from J, leaving 13 bases between them. This CDR3 reads CASSFPGDSQETQYF. For the CDR3, the DNA is TGTGCCAGCAGTTTCCCGGGGGACAGCCAAGAGACCCAGTACTTC.

V is TRBV15 and J is TRBJ2-1; TRBD1 matches at 9 bases. The J segment lost 6 bases and the V segment lost 3 bases, leaving 9 bases of the junction unmatched. The CDR3 length is 16 residues. Looked up from germline, CDR1 is LNHNV and CDR2 is YYDKDF (reference sequence). CDR3 nucleotides: TGTGCCACCAGCAGTGATGGGACAGGGAGGATCAATGAGCAGTTCTTC. Translated: CATSSDGTGRINEQFF.

The chain combines TRBV28 with TRBJ2-7; weak D call: TRBD1 (5 bases). This CDR3 contains 12 residues. Trimming removed 6 bases at V and 6 bases at J, with 12 bases between. Germline V CDR1 and CDR2: MDHEN, SYDVKM. Here the CDR3 DNA reads TGTGCCAGCAGCCTCAGGGTTGTCGAGCAGTACTTC. Protein sequence: CASSLRVVEQYF.

The genes are TRBV7-9 and TRBJ2-1; possible D gene TRBD2, 5 bases. Germline V lookup: CDR1 SEHNR, CDR2 FQNEAQ (reference sequence). The CDR3 is 13 amino acids. Trimming stripped 1 base from V and 5 bases from J, with 6 bases between. The CDR3 spells CASSLVGDNEQFF. The CDR3 nucleotides read TGTGCCAGCAGCTTAGTGGGAGACAATGAGCAGTTCTTC.

This chain joins TRBV30 and TRBJ2-7; D perhaps matches TRBD1 (5 bases). Trimming took 0 bases from V and 2 from J, leaving 17 bases between them. Germline CDR1 is GTSNPN and CDR2 is SVGIG (reference sequence). There are 16 residues in the CDR3. The CDR3 here is CAWSVPKGVLTYEQYF. CDR3 nucleotide sequence: TGTGCCTGGAGTGTACCGAAAGGGGTCCTAACCTACGAGCAGTACTTC.

The chain has TRBV7-9 and TRBJ2-4, with TRBD2 identical over 12 bases. Unmatched junction bases numbered 13, after V lost 4 bases and J lost 9 bases. The CDR3 loop spans 17 amino acids. Germline-derived CDR1 and CDR2 are SEHNR and FQNEAQ (reference sequence). The CDR3: CASSSTTSGGLRGIQYF. CDR3 sequence (DNA): TGTGCCAGCAGCTCAACGACTAGCGGGGGCCTACGGGGCATTCAGTACTTC.

This chain uses TRBV30 with TRBJ2-3; D is possibly TRBD2 (5 bases). The CDR3 has 13 residues. Germline V gives CDR1 GTSNPN, CDR2 SVGIG (reference sequence). Trimming removed 5 bases at V and 3 bases at J, with 12 bases between. The CDR3 bases are TGTGCCTGGGGTCTCTCGGGGACAGATACGCAGTATTTT. It translates to CAWGLSGTDTQYF.

This clone was detected only a few times. The gene calls are TRBV5-4 and TRBJ2-2; 7 bases map to TRBD1. CDR1 and CDR2 from the germline V gene are SGHNT and YYREEE (reference sequence). The CDR3 consists of 15 residues. Trimming at V came to 0 bases and at J to 7 bases, leaving 6 bases not matched to a gene. CDR3 DNA: TGTGCCAGCAGCTTGGGACAGGGTCGGGACGGGGAGCTGTTTTTT. Residues: CASSLGQGRDGELFF.